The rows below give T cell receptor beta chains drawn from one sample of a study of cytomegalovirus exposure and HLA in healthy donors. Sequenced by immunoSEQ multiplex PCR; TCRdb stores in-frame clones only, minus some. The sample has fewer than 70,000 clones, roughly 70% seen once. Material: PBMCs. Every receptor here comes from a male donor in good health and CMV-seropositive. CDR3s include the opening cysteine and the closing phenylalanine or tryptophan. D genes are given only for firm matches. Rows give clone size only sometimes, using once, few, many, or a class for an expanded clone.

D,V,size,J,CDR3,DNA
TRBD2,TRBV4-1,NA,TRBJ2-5,CASSQVVAGIQETQYF,TGCGCCAGCAGCCAAGTCGTAGCGGGCATCCAAGAGACCCAGTACTTC
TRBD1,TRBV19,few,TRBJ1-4,CASSRTGIGDEKLFF,TGTGCCAGTAGCCGGACAGGGATTGGTGATGAAAAACTGTTTTTT
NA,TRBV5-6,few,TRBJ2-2,CASSSGHPTGELFF,TGTGCCAGCAGCTCGGGACATCCCACCGGGGAGCTGTTTTTT
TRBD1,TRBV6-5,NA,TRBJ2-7,CASSVQGAAYEQYF,TGTGCCAGCAGTGTACAGGGGGCCGCCTACGAGCAGTACTTC
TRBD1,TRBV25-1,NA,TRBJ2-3,CASSEFGTGTDTQYF,TGTGCCAGCAGTGAATTCGGGACAGGCACAGATACGCAGTATTTT
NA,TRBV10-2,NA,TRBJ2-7,CASSESARGYEQYF,TGCGCCAGCAGTGAGTCTGCCAGGGGTTACGAGCAGTACTTC
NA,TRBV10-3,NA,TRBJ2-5,CAIRNQGQETQYF,TGTGCCATCAGGAATCAGGGCCAAGAGACCCAGTACTTC
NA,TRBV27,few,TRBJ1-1,CASSFGQQLTEAFF,TGTGCCAGCAGTTTCGGACAGCAACTCACTGAAGCTTTCTTT
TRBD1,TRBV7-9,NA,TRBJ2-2,CASSSWTGERDGELFF,TGTGCCAGCAGCTCCTGGACAGGGGAACGTGACGGGGAGCTGTTTTTT
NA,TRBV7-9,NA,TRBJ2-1,CASSLVWQQGYNEQFF,TGTGCCAGCAGCTTAGTGTGGCAACAGGGTTACAATGAGCAGTTCTTC
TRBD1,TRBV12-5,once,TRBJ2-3,CASGLLRQGGDTQYF,TGTGCTAGTGGTTTGCTGCGACAGGGGGGGGATACGCAGTATTTT
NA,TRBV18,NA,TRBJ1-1,CASSPGFGAEAFF,TGTGCCAGCTCACCGGGCTTCGGGGCTGAAGCTTTCTTT
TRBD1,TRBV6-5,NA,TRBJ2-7,CASSYSGQEAYEQYF,TGTGCCAGCAGTTACTCAGGACAGGAGGCCTACGAGCAGTACTTC
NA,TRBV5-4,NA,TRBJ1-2,CASSFGDNYGYTF,TGTGCCAGCAGCTTCGGGGATAACTATGGCTACACCTTC
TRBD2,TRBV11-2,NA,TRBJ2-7,CASSLPGTIDYEQYF,TGTGCCAGCAGCTTACCCGGGACTATAGACTACGAGCAGTACTTC
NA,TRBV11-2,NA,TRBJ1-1,CASSPPGGETEAFF,TGTGCCAGCAGCCCCCCCGGAGGGGAAACTGAAGCTTTCTTT
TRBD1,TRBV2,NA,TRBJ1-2,CASSEQGANYGYTF,TGTGCCAGCAGTGAACAGGGGGCTAACTATGGCTACACCTTC
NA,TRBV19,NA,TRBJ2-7,CASSILGSRDYEQYF,TGTGCCAGTAGTATATTGGGCAGTCGAGACTACGAGCAGTACTTC
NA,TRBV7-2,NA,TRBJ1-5,CASSAYGPGRGNQPQHF,TGTGCCAGCAGCGCGTATGGCCCGGGGCGGGGGAATCAGCCCCAGCATTTT
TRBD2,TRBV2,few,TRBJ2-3,CATLLAGSTDTQYF,TGTGCCACCCTACTAGCGGGGAGCACAGATACGCAGTATTTT
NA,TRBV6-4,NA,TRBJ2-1,CASSDSAVAPYNEQFF,TGTGCCAGCAGTGACTCGGCGGTAGCGCCTTACAATGAGCAGTTCTTC
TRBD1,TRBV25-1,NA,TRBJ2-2,CASSVLSGQGNTGELFF,TGTGCCAGCAGTGTCCTCTCGGGACAGGGCAACACCGGGGAGCTGTTTTTT
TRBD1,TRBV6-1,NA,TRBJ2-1,CASSEGQGRGEQFF,TGTGCCAGCAGTGAAGGACAGGGAAGGGGTGAGCAGTTCTTC
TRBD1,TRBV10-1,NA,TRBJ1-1,CASSRDRVNTEAFF,TGCGCCAGCAGCAGGGACAGAGTGAACACTGAAGCTTTCTTT
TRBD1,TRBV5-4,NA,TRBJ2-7,CASSLDMGQGNEQYF,TGTGCCAGCAGCTTGGACATGGGACAGGGGAACGAGCAGTACTTC
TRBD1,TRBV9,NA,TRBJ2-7,CASSVAGTGPYEQYF,TGTGCCAGCAGCGTAGCCGGGACAGGGCCCTACGAGCAGTACTTC
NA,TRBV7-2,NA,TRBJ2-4,CASSITEYIQYF,TGTGCCAGCAGCATCACAGAATACATTCAGTACTTC
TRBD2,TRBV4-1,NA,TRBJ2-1,CASSQDRTSGYNEQFF,TGCGCCAGCAGCCAAGATCGGACTAGCGGTTACAATGAGCAGTTCTTC
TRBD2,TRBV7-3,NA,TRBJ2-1,CASSLGLAGDNEQFF,TGTGCCAGCAGCTTAGGACTAGCAGGTGACAATGAGCAGTTCTTC
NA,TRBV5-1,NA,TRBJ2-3,CASKWAGSTDTQYF,TGCGCCAGCAAATGGGCAGGGAGCACAGATACGCAGTATTTT
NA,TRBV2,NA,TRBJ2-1,CASRAGTLLYNEQFF,TGTGCCAGCAGGGCCGGGACACTACTTTACAATGAGCAGTTCTTC
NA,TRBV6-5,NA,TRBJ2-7,CASSYSPGLLYEQYF,TGTGCCAGCAGTTATAGCCCGGGACTCCTCTACGAGCAGTACTTC
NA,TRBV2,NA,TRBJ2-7,CATGRVSSYEQYF,TGTGCCACCGGGCGGGTCAGCTCCTACGAGCAGTACTTC
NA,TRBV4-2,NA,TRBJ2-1,CASSQDLRGVNEQFF,TGTGCCAGCAGCCAAGATCTCCGGGGTGTCAATGAGCAGTTCTTC
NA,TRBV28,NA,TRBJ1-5,CASSQGAHSNQPQHF,TGTGCCAGCAGTCAAGGGGCACATAGCAATCAGCCCCAGCATTTT
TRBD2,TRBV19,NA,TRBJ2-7,CASSSLAGVHEQYF,TGTGCCAGTAGTAGTCTAGCGGGGGTCCACGAGCAGTACTTC
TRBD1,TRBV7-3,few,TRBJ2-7,CASSQTGTGDYEQYF,TGTGCCAGCAGCCAAACCGGGACAGGGGACTACGAGCAGTACTTC
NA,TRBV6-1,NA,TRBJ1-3,CASSDRGQTILSGNTIYF,TGTGCCAGCAGTGACAGGGGCCAGACCATCCTCTCTGGAAACACCATATATTTT
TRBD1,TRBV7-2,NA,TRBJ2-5,CASSLVYRGPGETQYF,TGTGCCAGCAGCTTAGTATACAGGGGGCCGGGAGAGACCCAGTACTTC
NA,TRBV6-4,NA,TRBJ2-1,CASKVEFSSYNEQFF,TGTGCCAGCAAGGTGGAGTTTAGCTCCTACAATGAGCAGTTCTTC
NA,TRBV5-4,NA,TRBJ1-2,CASSRERGNYGYTF,TGTGCCAGCAGCCGGGAGCGGGGAAACTATGGCTACACCTTC
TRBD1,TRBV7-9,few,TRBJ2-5,CASSLGQGVRGETQYF,TGTGCCAGCAGCTTAGGACAGGGGGTAAGAGGAGAGACCCAGTACTTC
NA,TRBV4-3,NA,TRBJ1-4,CASSQGLRVLGLGEKLFF,TGCGCCAGCAGCCAAGGGCTCAGGGTGTTGGGGTTGGGTGAAAAACTGTTTTTT
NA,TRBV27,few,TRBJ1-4,CASSFGGPEKLFF,TGTGCCAGCAGTTTTGGAGGGCCTGAAAAACTGTTTTTT
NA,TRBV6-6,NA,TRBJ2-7,CASTDSYEQYF,TGTGCCAGCACAGACAGCTACGAGCAGTACTTC
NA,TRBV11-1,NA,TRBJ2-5,CASSFTGYQETQYF,TGTGCCAGCAGCTTTACAGGATACCAAGAGACCCAGTACTTC